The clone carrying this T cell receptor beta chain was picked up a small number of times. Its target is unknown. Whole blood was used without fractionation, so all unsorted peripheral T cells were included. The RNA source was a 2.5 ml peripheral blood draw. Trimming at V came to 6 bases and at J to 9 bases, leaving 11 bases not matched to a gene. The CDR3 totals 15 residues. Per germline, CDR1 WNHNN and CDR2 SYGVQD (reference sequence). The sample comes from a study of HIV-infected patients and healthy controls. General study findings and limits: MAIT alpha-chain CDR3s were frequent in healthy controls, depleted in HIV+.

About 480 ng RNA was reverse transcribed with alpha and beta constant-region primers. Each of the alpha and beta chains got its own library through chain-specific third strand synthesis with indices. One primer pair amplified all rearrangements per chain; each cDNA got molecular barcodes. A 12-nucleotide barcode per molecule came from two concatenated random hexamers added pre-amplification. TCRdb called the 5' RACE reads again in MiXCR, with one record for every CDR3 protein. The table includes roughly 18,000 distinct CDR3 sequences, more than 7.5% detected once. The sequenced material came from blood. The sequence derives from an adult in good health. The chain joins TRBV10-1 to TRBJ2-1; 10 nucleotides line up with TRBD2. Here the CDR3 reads CASRTGTSDGGEQFF. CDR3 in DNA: TGCGCCAGCAGGACAGGGACTAGCGATGGGGGTGAGCAGTTCTTC.